The 15 T cell receptor beta chains below all came from one sample that was sequenced in a study of OX40 agonist ivuxolimab in advanced cancers. The repertoire was sequenced with immunoSEQ multiplex PCR; TCRdb's copy has only in-frame clones and lacks some. This sample has about 78,000 clones, with roughly 93% found just once. Sequenced here: CD4+ or CD8+ T cells sorted from blood, sampled in a trial of the OX40 agonist ivuxolimab. These receptor sequences come from an adult with an advanced solid tumor such as melanoma, head and neck, liver or kidney cancer.

The chain links TRBV2 to TRBJ1-1, with D uncertain. This CDR3 spans 13 amino acids. CDR1 is SNHLY, CDR2 FYNNEI, per germline. V was shortened by 4 bases and J by 1 base, with 7 bases between the two germline ends. CDR3 residues: CASSVPGNTEAFF. The CDR3 DNA sequence: TGTGCCAGCAGTGTTCCGGGGAACACTGAAGCTTTCTTT. The full variable domain, with the rest looked up from reference TRBV2 and TRBJ1-1, is EPEVTQTPSHQVTQMGQEVILRCVPISNHLYFYWYRQILGQKVEFLVSFYNNEISEKSEIFDDQFSVERPDGSNFTLKIRSTKLEDSAMYFCASSVPGNTEAFFGQGTRLTVV.

The CDR3 protein is CASSSPKGAYEQYF. The CDR3 DNA reads as TGTGCCAGCAGCTCCCCTAAAGGGGCCTACGAGCAGTACTTC. J is TRBJ2-7 and V is TRBV5-4; the D gene is possibly TRBD1 (5 bases). The CDR3 is 14 residues long. With 3 bases removed from V and 2 bases from J, the gap between germline ends came to 12 bases. The germline V gene encodes CDR1 SGHNT and CDR2 YYREEE (reference sequence).

The CDR3 coding sequence is TGTGCCAGCAGCCCGGGGGCCTTCTTCTATGGCTACACCTTC. It is translated as CASSPGAFFYGYTF. The chain recombines TRBV7-8 with TRBJ1-2; possible D gene TRBD1, 6 bases. The CDR3 loop spans 14 amino acids. The V gene lost 5 bases and the J gene lost 4 bases, with 14 bases spanning the gap. Germline CDR1 is SGHVS and CDR2 is FQNEAQ.

The gene calls are TRBV9 and TRBJ1-4, with TRBD1 matching over 7 bases. J was trimmed by 10 bases and V by 0 bases; bases with no gene match: 6. The CDR3 is made up of 14 amino acids. Looked up from germline, CDR1 is SGDLS and CDR2 is YYNGEE. For the CDR3, the DNA is TGTGCCAGCAGCGTAGCTAGGCAGGGGGGAAAACTGTTTTTT. This translates into CASSVARQGGKLFF.

V is TRBV7-2 and J is TRBJ1-4; 7 bases match TRBD1. Germline CDR1 SGHTA, CDR2 FQGNSA. This CDR3 spans 13 amino acids. J lost 8 bases, V lost 3 bases, and 3 bases had no gene match. CDR3 protein: CASSFRGGEKLFF. DNA of the CDR3: TGTGCCAGCAGCTTCAGGGGGGGAGAAAAACTGTTTTTT.

This chain links TRBV14 with TRBJ2-2; TRBD2 matches 7 bases. Germline CDR1 reads SGHDN; CDR2 reads FVKESK. The CDR3 has 17 residues. Losses at the gene ends were 2 bases for V and 3 bases for J; bases not matched to a gene: 9. The CDR3: CASSQMGGSRYTGELFF. In DNA, the CDR3 is TGTGCCAGCAGCCAAATGGGCGGGAGCAGGTACACCGGGGAGCTGTTTTTT.

This chain uses TRBV9 with TRBJ1-1; no clear D. The germline V and J ends were trimmed by 4 bases and 1 base, with 14 bases remaining between them. Germline lookup yields CDR1 SGDLS and CDR2 YYNGEE. CDR3 length: 15 amino acids. For the CDR3, the DNA is TGTGCCAGCAGCTTTGGACCGAGTGCGAACACTGAAGCTTTCTTT. This sequence encodes CASSFGPSANTEAFF.

The V and J genes are TRBV27 and TRBJ2-7; perhaps TRBD2 as D (5 bases). CDR3 length: 14 residues. CDR1 is MNHEY, CDR2 SMNVEV, per germline (reference sequence). V was trimmed by 0 bases and J by 9 bases, leaving 15 bases between them. The CDR3 nucleotides are TGTGCCAGCAGTTTATCCTACACGGCCCGGGGGCAGTACTTC. As protein: CASSLSYTARGQYF.

The chain has TRBV5-4 and TRBJ1-2, with D perhaps matching TRBD1 (5 bases). Trimming removed 1 base from V and 8 bases from J, with 21 bases in between. The CDR3 spans 16 residues. The germline V gene has CDR1 SGHNT and CDR2 YYREEE (reference sequence). The CDR3 region is CASSLPRGAGKLGYTF. DNA of the CDR3: TGTGCCAGCAGCTTGCCCCGTGGGGCAGGGAAGTTGGGCTACACCTTC.

The chain is built from TRBV27 and TRBJ1-2, with 8 bases matching TRBD1. Germline CDR1 is MNHEY and CDR2 is SMNVEV (reference sequence). Losses at the gene ends were 5 bases for V and 2 bases for J; bases not matched to a gene: 10. This CDR3 spans 16 amino acids. DNA of the CDR3: TGTGCCAGCAGTCCTCACCCGACAGGGGCCAACTATGGCTACACCTTC. It codes for CASSPHPTGANYGYTF.

J is TRBJ1-5 and V is TRBV7-8; TRBD1 aligns across 8 bases. Trimming took 2 bases from V and 7 from J; bases not matched to a gene: 10. Germline lookup yields CDR1 SGHVS and CDR2 FQNEAQ. This CDR3 has 16 residues. The CDR3 nucleotides read TGTGCCAGCAGCTTATACCAGGGGGCTGGAGGGCAGCCCCAGCATTTT. This sequence encodes CASSLYQGAGGQPQHF.

The chain employs TRBV4-2 and TRBJ1-4; D might be TRBD1 (5 bases). CDR3 length equals 13 residues. The ends were cut back, 1 base at V and 11 bases at J, with 11 bases in the middle. CDR1 and CDR2 (germline): LGHNA, YNFKEQ. The CDR3 DNA follows: TGTGCCAGCAGCCAAGGGACAACCAGTAAACTGTTTTTT. Protein sequence: CASSQGTTSKLFF.

The chain joins TRBV6-6 to TRBJ2-2; D unresolved. Trimming took off 2 bases at V and 3 bases at J, with 7 bases between the two ends. Looked up from germline, CDR1 is MNHNY and CDR2 is SVGAGI (reference sequence). The CDR3 loop spans 14 amino acids. Here the CDR3 DNA reads TGTGCCAGCAGTTACAGCCGCGACACCGGGGAGCTGTTTTTT. It codes for CASSYSRDTGELFF.

The chain combines TRBV10-3 with TRBJ1-1; tentative D call: TRBD1 (5 bases). Looked up from germline, CDR1 is ENHRY and CDR2 is SYGVKD. The V end lost 7 bases, the J end lost 4 bases, and 10 bases lay between the germline ends. The CDR3 runs 12 residues. Here the CDR3 reads CAIMGVGTEAFF. CDR3 nucleotides: TGTGCCATCATGGGGGTAGGCACTGAAGCTTTCTTT.

The J gene is TRBJ2-3, the V gene TRBV15; D gene uncertain. Germline loops: CDR1 LNHNV, CDR2 YYDKDF (reference sequence). V lost 5 bases and J 4 bases, leaving 7 bases between the germline ends. The CDR3 has 12 residues. CDR3 DNA: TGTGCCACCAGCCCCTCTGCAGATACGCAGTATTTT. The encoded protein is CATSPSADTQYF.